The 25 T cell receptor beta chains below come from one sample, sequenced in a study of OX40 agonist ivuxolimab in advanced cancers. Repertoires were generated with immunoSEQ multiplex PCR, while TCRdb's copy carries only in-frame clones and drops some. This table holds about 77,000 clones, roughly 92% found once. The material was CD4+ or CD8+ T cells sorted from blood, obtained in a trial of the OX40 agonist ivuxolimab. The source is an adult with an advanced solid tumor such as melanoma, head and neck, liver or kidney cancer.

The chain joins TRBV29-1 to TRBJ2-1; maybe TRBD1 (6 bases). Trimming left V 2 bases short and J 5 bases short, with 10 bases between. This CDR3 comprises 13 residues. The germline CDR1 and CDR2 sequences are SQVTM and ANQGSEA. The CDR3 coding sequence is TGCAGCGTTGAAAGGGGGACGAACAATGAGCAGTTCTTC. This translates into CSVERGTNNEQFF.

The chain recombines TRBV7-2 with TRBJ2-3; possibly TRBD2 for D (7 bases). The CDR3 consists of 17 residues. Trimming took off 6 bases at V and 1 base at J, with 20 bases between the two ends. The germline CDR1 and CDR2 sequences are SGHTA and FQGNSA. Here the CDR3 DNA reads TGTGCCAGCAGTTTATTGGGAGGGGGACCTCGCACAGATACGCAGTATTTT. Translating it yields CASSLLGGGPRTDTQYF.

The chain uses TRBV5-3 and TRBJ1-1; 10 bases line up with TRBD1. TRBV5-3 counts as an open reading frame of uncertain function. CDR3 length: 14 amino acids. Trimming removed 3 bases from V and 3 bases from J; junction bases left unmatched: 2. The CDR3 protein is CARSWDRGYTEAFF. For the CDR3, the DNA is TGTGCCAGAAGCTGGGACAGGGGATACACTGAAGCTTTCTTT.

The V gene is TRBV7-2, the J gene TRBJ2-7; 13 bases agree with TRBD2. The CDR3 covers 15 residues. The trim removed 5 bases at V and 3 bases at J, leaving 4 bases unmatched. The germline V gene encodes CDR1 SGHTA and CDR2 FQGNSA. CDR3 residues: CASSPRTSGSYEQYF. The CDR3 DNA reads as TGTGCCAGCAGCCCGAGGACTAGCGGGAGCTACGAGCAGTACTTC. The full variable domain, in which reference TRBV7-2 and TRBJ2-7 provide the parts outside the CDR3, is GAGVSQSPSNKVTEKGKDVELRCDPISGHTALYWYRQSLGQGLEFLIYFQGNSAPDKSGLPSDRFSAERTGGSVSTLTIQRTQQEDSAVYLCASSPRTSGSYEQYFGPGTRLTVT.

The chain couples TRBV7-2 to TRBJ2-2; possible D gene TRBD2, 6 bases. There are 14 residues in the CDR3. The germline V and J ends were trimmed by 2 bases and 4 bases, with 8 bases remaining between them. Germline loops: CDR1 SGHTA, CDR2 FQGNSA. The CDR3 reads CASSLTGSTGELFF. CDR3 nucleotide sequence: TGTGCCAGCAGCTTAACCGGGAGCACCGGGGAGCTGTTTTTT.

The chain couples TRBV7-9 to TRBJ1-4; the match to TRBD1 covers 10 bases. The V gene end was trimmed by 5 bases and the J gene end by 7 bases; junction bases not matched to a gene: 4. CDR3 length: 14 amino acids. CDR1 SEHNR and CDR2 FQNEAQ come from the germline V gene (reference sequence). For the CDR3, the DNA is TGTGCCAGCAGCCGACAGGGGGCTGGTGAAAAACTGTTTTTT. Its protein product is CASSRQGAGEKLFF.

The chain has TRBV7-6 and TRBJ2-1; TRBD2 matches 7 bases. Germline trimming cut 5 bases from V and 9 bases from J; bases unmatched to any gene: 4. CDR3 size: 12 residues. Germline lookup yields CDR1 SGHVS and CDR2 FNYEAQ. In DNA, the CDR3 is TGTGCCAGCAGCCCCGCGGGAGTTGAGCAGTTCTTC. Protein product: CASSPAGVEQFF.

This chain uses TRBV5-1 with TRBJ2-1; 12 positions match TRBD2. The CDR3 loop spans 15 amino acids. V shed 3 bases and J 4 bases; nucleotides not matched to a gene: 2. Looked up from germline, CDR1 is SGHRS and CDR2 is YFSETQ. The CDR3 protein is CASSYLAGGYNEQFF. CDR3 coding DNA: TGCGCCAGCAGCTATCTAGCGGGAGGGTACAATGAGCAGTTCTTC.

For this clone: At one boundary the junction diverges from the germline segment, which might be a read error. The chain is built from TRBV7-2 and TRBJ2-2; D call uncertain. This CDR3 is built from 13 residues. The germline V gene encodes CDR1 SGHTA and CDR2 FQGNSA. CDR3 DNA sequence: TGTGCCAGCAGCGTAGCCCGGACCGGGGAGCTGTTTTTT. Its protein is CASSVARTGELFF.

This clone was seen only once. The CDR3 nucleotides are TGTGCCAGCAGCTTCGGGGGGGCCTCGGTGAGCTCCTACGAGCAGTACTTC. It is translated as CASSFGGASVSSYEQYF. This rearrangement joins TRBV7-2 to TRBJ2-7, with 8 positions matching TRBD2. V dropped 3 bases and J dropped 0; count of bases not matched to a gene: 10. Germline loops: CDR1 SGHTA, CDR2 FQGNSA. The CDR3 covers 17 residues.

This chain's CDR3 is CAWGSGGRGTDTQYF. Written as DNA, the CDR3 is TGTGCCTGGGGTTCTGGGGGGCGCGGCACAGATACGCAGTATTTT. The chain employs TRBV30 and TRBJ2-3; perhaps D is TRBD1 or TRBD2 (6 bases each). This CDR3 spans 15 amino acids. Per germline, CDR1 GTSNPN and CDR2 SVGIG (reference sequence). Trimming cost V 5 bases and J 1 base, with 16 bases left between them.

V and J are TRBV28 and TRBJ2-3, with 9 bases that match TRBD2. The CDR3 covers 18 residues. Germline CDR1 reads MDHEN; CDR2 reads SYDVKM. The junction had 19 bases not matched to a gene; V was cut back by 5 bases and J by 7 bases. CDR3 loop: CASSPPPGGRGGAYTQYF. In nucleotides, the CDR3 is TGTGCCAGCAGTCCCCCCCCGGGGGGGCGCGGGGGGGCCTATACGCAGTATTTT.

This clone came up once. The chain joins TRBV27 to TRBJ2-7; TRBD2 matches at 10 bases. The V and J ends lost 4 bases and 0 bases, in that order; junction bases with no gene match: 12. The CDR3 contains 18 residues. Germline-derived CDR1 and CDR2 are MNHEY and SMNVEV (reference sequence). The CDR3 sequence is CASSYSAGGPHLSYEQYF. The CDR3 nucleotides are TGTGCCAGCAGTTATTCAGCGGGGGGGCCCCACCTCTCCTACGAGCAGTACTTC.

This chain uses TRBV5-1 with TRBJ2-3; 8 bases map to TRBD2. The CDR3 contains 16 residues. Trimming cost V 0 bases and J 1 base; bases outside gene matches: 4. Looked up from germline, CDR1 is SGHRS and CDR2 is YFSETQ. CDR3 protein: CASSLAPAGGTDTQYF. The CDR3, as DNA: TGCGCCAGCAGCTTGGCTCCAGCGGGAGGCACAGATACGCAGTATTTT.

The count of this clone is one. The chain uses TRBV19 and TRBJ1-2; 7 nucleotides line up with TRBD1. CDR1 and CDR2 (germline): LNHDA, SQIVND (reference sequence). The CDR3 loop spans 14 amino acids. The J segment lost 2 bases and the V segment lost 5 bases, leaving 5 bases of the junction unmatched. The CDR3 DNA reads TGTGCCAGTAGTCGACAGGGTCCAAACTATGGCTACACCTTC. Its protein product is CASSRQGPNYGYTF.

The chain couples TRBV19 to TRBJ1-1; D gene unclear. The germline V gene encodes CDR1 LNHDA and CDR2 SQIVND (reference sequence). This CDR3 has 13 residues. V was pared by 1 base and J by 5 bases, with 8 bases between. The CDR3 DNA is TGTGCCAGTAGTATAGGGACCCCTACTGAAGCTTTCTTT. Translating gives CASSIGTPTEAFF. Drawing the rest from reference TRBV19 and TRBJ1-1, the complete variable domain is DGGITQSPKYLFRKEGQNVTLSCEQNLNHDAMYWYRQDPGQGLRLIYYSQIVNDFQKGDIAEGYSVSREKKESFPLTVTSAQKNPTAFYLCASSIGTPTEAFFGQGTRLTVV.

The chain uses TRBV25-1 and TRBJ1-3; D perhaps matches TRBD1 (6 bases). The V gene's germline CDR1 is MGHDK and CDR2 SYGVNS. The CDR3 totals 14 residues. Trimming took off 6 bases at V and 0 bases at J, with 9 bases between the two ends. The DNA for the CDR3 is TGTGCCAGCAGGCAGGGGAGCTCTGGAAACACCATATATTTT. Its protein is CASRQGSSGNTIYF.

This chain connects TRBV7-2 to TRBJ2-7; 12 bases fit TRBD2. The CDR3 runs to 16 residues. Per the germline V gene, CDR1 is SGHTA and CDR2 is FQGNSA. V was pared by 6 bases and J by 4 bases, with 10 bases of the junction left unmatched. The CDR3 here is CASSPDRTSGKYEQYF. CDR3 sequence (DNA): TGTGCCAGCAGTCCTGACCGGACTAGCGGGAAGTACGAGCAGTACTTC.

The CDR3 DNA is TGCAGTTTCTTAGGGTGGGAAAAACTGTTTTTT. This encodes CSFLGWEKLFF. This chain joins TRBV20-1 and TRBJ1-4; D is unclear. Germline V lookup: CDR1 DFQATT, CDR2 SNEGSKA (reference sequence). The CDR3 has 11 amino acids. V lost 8 bases to trimming and J lost 8 bases, with 12 bases between them.

This chain connects TRBV11-1 to TRBJ1-1; TRBD1 aligns across 8 bases. The germline gives CDR1 SGHAT, CDR2 FQDESV (reference sequence). The CDR3 consists of 15 residues. Unmatched junction bases numbered 6, after V lost 5 bases and J lost 1 base. DNA of the CDR3: TGTGCCAGCAGCGTCTGGACAGGGCGGAACACTGAAGCTTTCTTT. Translating gives CASSVWTGRNTEAFF. The complete variable domain, with remaining parts taken from reference TRBV11-1 and TRBJ1-1, reads EAEVAQSPRYKITEKSQAVAFWCDPISGHATLYWYRQILGQGPELLVQFQDESVVDDSQLPKDRFSAERLKGVDSTLKIQPAELGDSAMYLCASSVWTGRNTEAFFGQGTRLTVV.

The chain links TRBV5-6 to TRBJ2-3; weak D call: TRBD2 (5 bases). Looked up from germline, CDR1 is SGHDT and CDR2 is YYEEEE. V shed 0 bases and J shed 3 bases, with 14 bases lying between them. The CDR3 runs 16 residues. CDR3 region: CASSLVSGSATDTQYF. The CDR3 nucleotides read TGTGCCAGCAGCTTGGTGTCGGGGAGCGCTACAGATACGCAGTATTTT. Combining the CDR3 with reference TRBV5-6 and TRBJ2-3 gives the whole variable domain DAGVTQSPTHLIKTRGQQVTLRCSPKSGHDTVSWYQQALGQGPQFIFQYYEEEERQRGNFPDRFSGHQFPNYSSELNVNALLLGDSALYLCASSLVSGSATDTQYFGPGTRLTVL.

The genes are TRBV27 and TRBJ2-3; 14 bases are a match to TRBD2. The trim removed 3 bases at V and 13 bases at J, leaving 6 bases unmatched. CDR1 and CDR2 (germline): MNHEY, SMNVEV (reference sequence). The CDR3 runs to 14 residues. CDR3 loop: CASSFPGTSGRKYF. In DNA form, the CDR3 reads TGTGCCAGCAGTTTCCCCGGGACTAGCGGGAGAAAGTATTTT.

The sample holds one count of this clone. V is TRBV18 and J is TRBJ2-5; D is undetermined. Trimming shortened V by 0 bases and J by 5 bases, and 10 bases separated the two germline ends. The length of the CDR3 is 14 residues. Germline CDR1 is KGHSH and CDR2 is LQKENI. The CDR3 sequence: CASSPPRTTETQYF. The CDR3 nucleotides read TGTGCCAGCTCACCACCGAGAACAACCGAGACCCAGTACTTC.

This clone is a singleton in its sample. The V and J genes are TRBV6-6 and TRBJ2-1; 7 bases line up with TRBD1. The CDR3 covers 15 residues. Germline V CDR1 and CDR2: MNHNY, SVGAGI (reference sequence). The ends lost 6 bases at V and 6 bases at J; junction bases unmatched: 11. The CDR3 coding sequence is TGTGCCAGCAGCACAAGGCGACAGGGACCCAATGAGCAGTTCTTC. This codes for CASSTRRQGPNEQFF.

The CDR3 bases are TGTGCCAGCAGCCCCGGGACTCCCTTAGAGACCCAGTACTTC. This gives the protein CASSPGTPLETQYF. This rearrangement joins TRBV7-2 to TRBJ2-5; D may be TRBD2 (6 bases). The CDR3 length is 14 residues. The germline V and J ends were trimmed by 5 bases and 4 bases, with 14 bases remaining between them. CDR1 and CDR2 (germline): SGHTA, FQGNSA.